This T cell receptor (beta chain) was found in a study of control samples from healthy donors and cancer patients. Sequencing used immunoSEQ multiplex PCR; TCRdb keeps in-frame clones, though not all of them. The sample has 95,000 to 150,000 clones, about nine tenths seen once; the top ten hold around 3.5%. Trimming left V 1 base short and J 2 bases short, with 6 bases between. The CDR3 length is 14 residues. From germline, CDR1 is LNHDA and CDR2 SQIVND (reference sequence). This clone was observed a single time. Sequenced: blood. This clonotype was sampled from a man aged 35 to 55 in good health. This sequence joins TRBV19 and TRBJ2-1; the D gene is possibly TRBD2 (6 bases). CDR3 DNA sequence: TGTGCCAGTAGTATAGCGGGGGCCTACAATGAGCAGTTCTTC. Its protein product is CASSIAGAYNEQFF.